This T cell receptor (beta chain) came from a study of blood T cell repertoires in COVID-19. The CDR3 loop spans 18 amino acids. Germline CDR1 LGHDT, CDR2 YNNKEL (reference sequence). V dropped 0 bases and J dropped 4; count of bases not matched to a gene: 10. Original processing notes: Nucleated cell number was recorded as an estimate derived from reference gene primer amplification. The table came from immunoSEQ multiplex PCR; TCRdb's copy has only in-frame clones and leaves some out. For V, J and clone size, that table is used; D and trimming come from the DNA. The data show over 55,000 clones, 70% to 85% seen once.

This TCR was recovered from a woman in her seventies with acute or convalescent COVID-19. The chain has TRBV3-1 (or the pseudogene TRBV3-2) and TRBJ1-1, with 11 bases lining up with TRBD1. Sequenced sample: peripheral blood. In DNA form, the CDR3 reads TGTGCCAGCAGCCAAGATCCAGGACAGGGGGCGCGCATCACTGAAGCTTTCTTT. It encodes CASSQDPGQGARITEAFF.